These 20 T cell receptor beta chains were sequenced from one sample in a study of cytomegalovirus exposure and HLA in healthy donors. The data were produced by immunoSEQ multiplex PCR, yet TCRdb's version contains in-frame clones alone and is incomplete. This sample has 150,000 to 200,000 clones, with about 81% found just once. The sample comprised PBMCs. These receptors were obtained from a woman younger than 45 in good health and CMV-seronegative.

The chain recombines TRBV18 with TRBJ1-5, with a possible D match to TRBD1 (5 bases). Trimming removed 1 base at V and 7 bases at J, with 8 bases between. Germline CDR1 is KGHSH and CDR2 is LQKENI. The CDR3 covers 13 residues. CDR3 loop: CASSPRGEQPQHF. CDR3 sequence (DNA): TGTGCCAGCTCACCACGGGGGGAGCAGCCCCAGCATTTT.

J is TRBJ2-5 and V is TRBV4-1; 9 bases align to TRBD2. This CDR3 has 15 residues. V lost 5 bases to trimming and J lost 4 bases; unmatched junction nucleotides: 8. In germline, CDR1 is MGHRA, CDR2 YSYEKL. In DNA, the CDR3 is TGCGCCAGCAGCTTAGGGGGCGGGAGGGGAGAGACCCAGTACTTC. Translating it yields CASSLGGGRGETQYF.

The V gene is TRBV11-2, the J gene TRBJ2-7; 7 bases fit TRBD1. This CDR3 is built from 12 residues. In germline, CDR1 is SGHAT, CDR2 FQNNGV. V trimming: 3 bases; J trimming: 9 bases; junction bases outside the gene matches: 5. CDR3 sequence reads: CASSFRQGPQYF. CDR3 coding DNA: TGTGCCAGCAGCTTCAGACAGGGCCCGCAGTACTTC. The full variable domain, in which reference TRBV11-2 and TRBJ2-7 provide the parts outside the CDR3, is EAGVAQSPRYKIIEKRQSVAFWCNPISGHATLYWYQQILGQGPKLLIQFQNNGVVDDSQLPKDRFSAERLKGVDSTLKIQPAKLEDSAVYLCASSFRQGPQYFGPGTRLTVT.

This clone was recorded many times. The V and J genes are TRBV2 and TRBJ2-1, with TRBD1 identical over 8 bases. Germline loops: CDR1 SNHLY, CDR2 FYNNEI. This CDR3 has 14 residues. Germline trimming cut 7 bases from V and 4 bases from J; bases unmatched to any gene: 6. DNA of the CDR3: TGTGCCAGCAATGAGGACAGGGCGTACAATGAGCAGTTCTTC. Residues: CASNEDRAYNEQFF.

The chain employs TRBV4-2 and TRBJ2-7; 12 bases fit TRBD2. Germline V gene data show CDR1 as LGHNA and CDR2 as YNFKEQ. Unmatched junction bases numbered 8, after V lost 0 bases and J lost 5 bases. The CDR3 length is 17 residues. CDR3 sequence reads: CASSQDTLAGGPDEQYF. The CDR3 nucleotides read TGTGCCAGCAGCCAAGACACGCTAGCGGGGGGGCCCGACGAGCAGTACTTC.

The sample holds a few counts of this clone. This chain connects TRBV27 to TRBJ2-7, with TRBD2 matching 7 bases. The CDR3 length is 15 residues. The V and J ends lost 7 bases and 0 bases, in that order; junction bases with no gene match: 9. The V gene's germline CDR1 is MNHEY and CDR2 SMNVEV (reference sequence). The CDR3 reads CASTKKRLASYEQYF. In nucleotides, the CDR3 is TGTGCCAGCACCAAAAAAAGACTAGCCTCCTACGAGCAGTACTTC.

About this clone: Other DNA sequences in this specimen translate into the identical CDR3. This chain joins TRBV5-6 and TRBJ2-7; no firm D call. V was trimmed by 0 bases and J by 6 bases, leaving 7 bases between them. This CDR3 region has 12 residues. Germline V gene sequence: CDR1 SGHDT, CDR2 YYEEEE. CDR3 nucleotide sequence: TGTGCCAGCAGCTTGGTAGCCGGCGAGCAGTACTTC. It yields the protein CASSLVAGEQYF.

In its sample, this clone was seen a few times. J is TRBJ1-1 and V is TRBV6-6, with D perhaps matching TRBD1 (5 bases). The V gene lost 3 bases and the J gene lost 1 base, with 15 bases spanning the gap. Per germline, CDR1 MNHNY and CDR2 SVGAGI (reference sequence). The CDR3 totals 16 residues. CDR3 coding DNA: TGTGCCAGCAGTTATCTCCCCCCGACAGAGAACACTGAAGCTTTCTTT. Amino acid sequence: CASSYLPPTENTEAFF.

This sequence joins TRBV7-6 and TRBJ2-7, with 10 positions matching TRBD2. The CDR3 totals 14 residues. Germline CDR1 SGHVS, CDR2 FNYEAQ. Losses at the gene ends were 5 bases for V and 4 bases for J; bases not matched to a gene: 5. DNA for the CDR3: TGTGCCAGCAGCCCCAGGACTAGCGGATACGAGCAGTACTTC. Its protein is CASSPRTSGYEQYF.

This clone was seen only once. The identical CDR3 is also encoded by other nucleotide sequences in the sample. The chain carries TRBV6-1 and TRBJ1-1; 9 bases are shared with TRBD1. The CDR3 covers 14 residues. The trim removed 3 bases at V and 5 bases at J, leaving 4 bases unmatched. Germline CDR1 MNHNS, CDR2 SASEGT. CDR3 protein: CASSETGGRTEAFF. CDR3 DNA: TGTGCCAGCAGTGAGACAGGGGGACGGACTGAAGCTTTCTTT.

The chain carries TRBV6-1 and TRBJ1-3, with TRBD1 identical over 7 bases. CDR3 length: 17 amino acids. Germline V gene sequence: CDR1 MNHNS, CDR2 SASEGT. V was clipped by 4 bases and J by 0 bases; unmatched bases: 9. The CDR3 DNA is TGTGCCAGCAGTGCCGGGGGACAGTTAAGCTCTGGAAACACCATATATTTT. Its translation is CASSAGGQLSSGNTIYF.

The J gene is TRBJ2-7, the V gene TRBV29-1; TRBD2 is a possible D gene (5 bases). The CDR3 has 11 residues. V was cut by 4 bases and J by 7 bases, with 11 bases left in between. CDR1 is SQVTM and CDR2 is ANQGSEA in the germline V gene. CDR3 amino acids: CSVGETLEQYF. CDR3 DNA sequence: TGCAGCGTTGGGGAGACCCTGGAGCAGTACTTC.

This chain uses TRBV9 with TRBJ1-5; D gene ambiguous. Germline V gene sequence: CDR1 SGDLS, CDR2 YYNGEE. V lost 0 bases and J lost 3, with 10 bases in between. The CDR3 contains 15 residues. CDR3 residues: CASSVDMATNQPQHF. The CDR3 DNA reads as TGTGCCAGCAGCGTAGATATGGCAACCAATCAGCCCCAGCATTTT.

The V and J genes are TRBV6-6 and TRBJ2-1; D uncertain. The CDR3 is made up of 14 amino acids. Germline CDR1 and CDR2: MNHNY and SVGAGI (reference sequence). Trimming took off 1 base at V and 3 bases at J, with 7 bases between the two ends. The CDR3 loop is CASSYLNSYNEQFF. As DNA, the CDR3 is TGTGCCAGCAGTTACTTAAACAGCTACAATGAGCAGTTCTTC.

The chain joins TRBV7-2 to TRBJ1-2, with TRBD1 matching over 7 bases. The germline gives CDR1 SGHTA, CDR2 FQGNSA. CDR3 size: 15 residues. Germline trimming cut 2 bases from V and 4 bases from J; bases unmatched to any gene: 7. CDR3 DNA sequence: TGTGCCAGCAGCTTAACCGGGACAGACTTCTATGGCTACACCTTC. As protein: CASSLTGTDFYGYTF.

The genes are TRBV5-1 and TRBJ2-7, with D uncertain. The end of the DNA aligns better with TRBJ2-1, so the J call may be wrong. The CDR3 loop spans 14 amino acids. CDR1 SGHRS and CDR2 YFSETQ come from the germline V gene. The CDR3: CASSPDTVYNEQFF. The DNA for the CDR3 is TGCGCCAGCAGCCCTGACACAGTATACAATGAGCAGTTCTTC.

The sample holds a few counts of this clone. The V call is TRBV2, the J call TRBJ2-3; D may be TRBD2 (5 bases). The V end lost 3 bases, the J end lost 1 base, and 17 bases lay between the germline ends. Germline V CDR1 and CDR2: SNHLY, FYNNEI. The CDR3 spans 17 residues. The CDR3 coding sequence is TGTGCCAGCAGTGATTTCAGGATGAGCGGAGGCACAGATACGCAGTATTTT. Translated: CASSDFRMSGGTDTQYF.

The rearrangement uses TRBV5-4 and TRBJ2-2; 8 bases are shared with TRBD2. Germline loops: CDR1 SGHNT, CDR2 YYREEE (reference sequence). After removal of 5 bases from V and 3 bases from J, the junction contained 12 bases not matched to a gene. This CDR3 spans 17 amino acids. The CDR3 sequence: CASRPLLRGDYTGELFF. CDR3 nucleotides: TGTGCCAGCAGGCCCCTCTTGCGGGGGGACTACACCGGGGAGCTGTTTTTT.

The chain combines TRBV19 with TRBJ1-5; D remains unclear. The CDR3 sequence is 15 residues long. V gave up 3 bases and J gave up 0 bases, with 9 bases separating them. CDR1 and CDR2 from the germline V gene are LNHDA and SQIVND (reference sequence). The CDR3, as DNA: TGTGCCAGTAGTATTTCCGGTAATAGCAATCAGCCCCAGCATTTT. It specifies CASSISGNSNQPQHF.

For this clone: A junction end diverges from the germline sequence, so it may reflect a read error. V gene TRBV5-6 combines with J gene TRBJ2-7; TRBD1 is a possible D gene (8 bases). Per germline, CDR1 SGHDT and CDR2 YYEEEE. The CDR3 has 14 residues. CDR3 sequence: CASSLDREGYEQYF. In nucleotides, the CDR3 is TGTGCCAGCAGTTTGGACAGGGAGGGCTACGAGCAGTACTTC. Based on the CDR3 plus reference TRBV5-6 and TRBJ2-7, the full variable domain is DAGVTQSPTHLIKTRGQQVTLRCSPKSGHDTVSWYQQALGQGPQFIFQYYEEEERQRGNFPDRFSGHQFPNYSSELNVNALLLGDSALYLCASSLDREGYEQYFGPGTRLTVT.